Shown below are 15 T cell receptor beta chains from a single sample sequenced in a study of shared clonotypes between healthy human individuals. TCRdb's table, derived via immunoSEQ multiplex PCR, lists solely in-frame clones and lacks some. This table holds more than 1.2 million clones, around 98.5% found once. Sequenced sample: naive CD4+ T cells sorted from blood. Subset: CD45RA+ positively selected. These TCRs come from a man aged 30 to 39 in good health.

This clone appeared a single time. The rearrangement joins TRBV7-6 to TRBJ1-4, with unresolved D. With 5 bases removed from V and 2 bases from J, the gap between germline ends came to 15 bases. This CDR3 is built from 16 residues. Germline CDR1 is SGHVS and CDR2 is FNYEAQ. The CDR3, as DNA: TGTGCCAGCAGCCCCCCCGGTGTGCGGACTAATGAAAAACTGTTTTTT. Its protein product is CASSPPGVRTNEKLFF. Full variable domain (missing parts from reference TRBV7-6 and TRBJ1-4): GAGVSQSPRYKVTKRGQDVALRCDPISGHVSLYWYRQALGQGPEFLTYFNYEAQQDKSGLPNDRFSAERPEGSISTLTIQRTEQRDSAMYRCASSPPGVRTNEKLFFGSGTQLSVL.

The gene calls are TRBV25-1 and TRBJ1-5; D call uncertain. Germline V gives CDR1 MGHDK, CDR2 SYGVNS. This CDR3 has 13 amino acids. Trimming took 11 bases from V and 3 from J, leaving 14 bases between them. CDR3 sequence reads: CASQAGYNQPQHF. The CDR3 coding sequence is TGTGCCTCCCAGGCGGGGTACAATCAGCCCCAGCATTTT.

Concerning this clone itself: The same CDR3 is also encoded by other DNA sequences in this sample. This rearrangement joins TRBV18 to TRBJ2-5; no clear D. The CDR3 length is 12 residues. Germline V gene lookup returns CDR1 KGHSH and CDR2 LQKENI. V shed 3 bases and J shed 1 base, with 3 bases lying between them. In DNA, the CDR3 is TGTGCCAGCTCACCCGCCCAAGAGACCCAGTACTTC. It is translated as CASSPAQETQYF.

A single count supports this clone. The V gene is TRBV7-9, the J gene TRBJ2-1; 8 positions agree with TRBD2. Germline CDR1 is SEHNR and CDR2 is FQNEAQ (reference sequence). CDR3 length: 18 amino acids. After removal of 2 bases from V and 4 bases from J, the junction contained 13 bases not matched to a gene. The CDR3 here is CASSLPPGVAGIYNEQFF. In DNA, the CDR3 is TGTGCCAGCAGCTTACCGCCCGGGGTAGCGGGAATATACAATGAGCAGTTCTTC. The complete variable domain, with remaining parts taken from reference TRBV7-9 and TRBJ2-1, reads DTGVSQNPRHKITKRGQNVTFRCDPISEHNRLYWYRQTLGQGPEFLTYFQNEAQLEKSRLLSDRFSAERPKGSFSTLEIQRTEQGDSAMYLCASSLPPGVAGIYNEQFFGPGTRLTVL.

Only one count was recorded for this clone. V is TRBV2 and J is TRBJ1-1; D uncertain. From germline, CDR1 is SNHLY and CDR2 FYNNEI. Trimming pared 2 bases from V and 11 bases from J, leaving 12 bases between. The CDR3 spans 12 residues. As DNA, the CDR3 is TGTGCCAGCAGTGAAATTCCCCCCGCGGCTTTCTTT. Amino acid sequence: CASSEIPPAAFF.

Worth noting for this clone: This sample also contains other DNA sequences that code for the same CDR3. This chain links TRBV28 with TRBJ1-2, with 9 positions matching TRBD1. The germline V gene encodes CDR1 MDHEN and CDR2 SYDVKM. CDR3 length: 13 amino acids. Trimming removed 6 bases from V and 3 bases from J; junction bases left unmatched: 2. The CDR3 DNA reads TGTGCCAGCAGAAGACAGGGGGACTATGGCTACACCTTC. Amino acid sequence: CASRRQGDYGYTF.

CDR3 DNA sequence: TGCAGCGTCGCGACAGGGGGAGACTACGAGCAGTACTTC. Its translation is CSVATGGDYEQYF. The chain employs TRBV29-1 and TRBJ2-7; 9 bases agree with TRBD1. From germline, CDR1 is SQVTM and CDR2 ANQGSEA. The CDR3 sequence is 13 residues long. After removal of 6 bases from V and 3 bases from J, the junction contained 6 bases not matched to a gene.

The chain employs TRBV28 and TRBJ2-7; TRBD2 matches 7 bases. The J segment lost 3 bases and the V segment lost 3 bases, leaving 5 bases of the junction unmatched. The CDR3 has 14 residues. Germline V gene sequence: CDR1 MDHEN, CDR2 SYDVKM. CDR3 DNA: TGTGCCAGCAGTTTCCCGGCTAGCGGCTACGAGCAGTACTTC. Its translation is CASSFPASGYEQYF.

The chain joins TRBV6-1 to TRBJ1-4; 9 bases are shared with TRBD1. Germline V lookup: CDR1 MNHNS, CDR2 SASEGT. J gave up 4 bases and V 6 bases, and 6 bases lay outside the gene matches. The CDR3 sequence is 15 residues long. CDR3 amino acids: CASRNRGLSNEKLFF. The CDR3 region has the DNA TGTGCCAGCAGGAACAGGGGGCTTAGTAATGAAAAACTGTTTTTT.

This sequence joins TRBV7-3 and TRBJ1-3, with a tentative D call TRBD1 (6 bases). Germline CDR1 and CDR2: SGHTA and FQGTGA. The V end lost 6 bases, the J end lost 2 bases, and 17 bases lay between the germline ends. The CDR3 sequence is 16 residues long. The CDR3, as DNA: TGTGCCAGCAGTTCAGGGGCTGGCGGGGCTGGAAACACCATATATTTT. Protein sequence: CASSSGAGGAGNTIYF.

The CDR3 protein is CASSLDGTSPSTQYF. The CDR3 DNA sequence: TGTGCCAGCAGCTTAGATGGTACTTCTCCGTCTACGCAGTATTTT. The chain carries TRBV7-2 and TRBJ2-3; the D is unclear. Trimming left V 1 base short and J 8 bases short, with 16 bases between. CDR1 SGHTA and CDR2 FQGNSA come from the germline V gene. This CDR3 comprises 15 residues.

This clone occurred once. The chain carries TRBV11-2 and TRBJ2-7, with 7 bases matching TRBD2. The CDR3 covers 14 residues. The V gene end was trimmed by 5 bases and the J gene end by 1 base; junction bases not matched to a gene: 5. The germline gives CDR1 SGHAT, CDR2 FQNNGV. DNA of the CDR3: TGTGCCAGCAGCACATGGACTAGTTCCTACGAGCAGTACTTC. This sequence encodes CASSTWTSSYEQYF.

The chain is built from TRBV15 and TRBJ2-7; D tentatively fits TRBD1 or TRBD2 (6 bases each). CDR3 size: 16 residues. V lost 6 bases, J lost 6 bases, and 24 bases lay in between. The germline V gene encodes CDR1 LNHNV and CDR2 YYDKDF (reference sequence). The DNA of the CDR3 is TGTGCCACCAGTCCAAGCCCATTAGGGGGGACCCTCGAGCAGTACTTC. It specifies CATSPSPLGGTLEQYF.

CDR3 residues: CASSPAGGVEQYF. In DNA, the CDR3 is TGTGCCAGCTCACCTGCGGGGGGAGTCGAGCAGTACTTC. The chain has TRBV18 and TRBJ2-7, with TRBD2 identical over 8 bases. J was trimmed by 6 bases and V by 3 bases; bases with no gene match: 4. CDR1 and CDR2 (germline): KGHSH, LQKENI. This CDR3 comprises 13 residues. The full variable domain, with the rest looked up from reference TRBV18 and TRBJ2-7, is NAGVMQNPRHLVRRRGQEARLRCSPMKGHSHVYWYRQLPEEGLKFMVYLQKENIIDESGMPKERFSAEFPKEGPSILRIQQVVRGDSAAYFCASSPAGGVEQYFGPGTRLTVT.

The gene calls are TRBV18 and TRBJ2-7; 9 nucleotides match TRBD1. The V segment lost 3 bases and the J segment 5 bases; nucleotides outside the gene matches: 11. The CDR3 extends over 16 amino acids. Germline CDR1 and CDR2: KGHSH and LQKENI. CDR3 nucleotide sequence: TGTGCCAGCTCACCCCGGGGACAGGGTAAGTCGGACGAGCAGTACTTC. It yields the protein CASSPRGQGKSDEQYF.